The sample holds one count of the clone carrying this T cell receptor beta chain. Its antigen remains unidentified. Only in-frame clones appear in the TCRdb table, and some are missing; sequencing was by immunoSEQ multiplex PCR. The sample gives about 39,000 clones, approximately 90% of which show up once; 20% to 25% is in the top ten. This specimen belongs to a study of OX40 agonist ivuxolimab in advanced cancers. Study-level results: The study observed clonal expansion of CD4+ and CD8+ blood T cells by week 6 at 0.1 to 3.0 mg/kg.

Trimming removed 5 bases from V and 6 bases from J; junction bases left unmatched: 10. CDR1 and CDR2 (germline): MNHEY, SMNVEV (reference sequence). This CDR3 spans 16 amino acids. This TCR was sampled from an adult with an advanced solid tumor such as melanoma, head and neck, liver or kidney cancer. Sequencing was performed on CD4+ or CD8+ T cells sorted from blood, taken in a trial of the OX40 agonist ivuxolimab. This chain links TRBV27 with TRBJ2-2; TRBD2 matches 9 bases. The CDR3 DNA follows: TGTGCCAGCAGTCCAACGGGACTAGCCTCGGCCGGGGAGCTGTTTTTT. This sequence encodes CASSPTGLASAGELFF.